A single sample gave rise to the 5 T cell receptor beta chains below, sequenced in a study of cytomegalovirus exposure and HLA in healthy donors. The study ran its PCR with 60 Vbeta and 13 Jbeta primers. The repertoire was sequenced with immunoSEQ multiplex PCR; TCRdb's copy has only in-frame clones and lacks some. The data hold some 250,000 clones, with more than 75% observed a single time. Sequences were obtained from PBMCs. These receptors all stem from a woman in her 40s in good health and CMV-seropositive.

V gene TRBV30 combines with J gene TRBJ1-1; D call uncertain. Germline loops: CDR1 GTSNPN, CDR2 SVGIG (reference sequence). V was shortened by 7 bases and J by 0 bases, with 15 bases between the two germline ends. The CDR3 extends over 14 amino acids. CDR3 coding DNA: TGTGCCTCCGACCCCGGCGGTTTGAACACTGAAGCTTTCTTT. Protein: CASDPGGLNTEAFF.

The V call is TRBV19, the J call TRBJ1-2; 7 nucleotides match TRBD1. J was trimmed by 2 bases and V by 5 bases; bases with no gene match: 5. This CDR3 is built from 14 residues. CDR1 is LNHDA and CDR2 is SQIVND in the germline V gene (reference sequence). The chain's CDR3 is CASSAPDRNYGYTF. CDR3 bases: TGTGCCAGTAGTGCCCCGGACAGGAACTATGGCTACACCTTC.

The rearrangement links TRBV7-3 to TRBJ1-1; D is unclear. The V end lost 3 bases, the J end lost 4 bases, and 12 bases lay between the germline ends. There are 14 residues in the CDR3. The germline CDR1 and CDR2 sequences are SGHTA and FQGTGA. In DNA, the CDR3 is TGTGCCAGCAGCTTGGGAGGATCCCCCACTGAAGCTTTCTTT. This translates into CASSLGGSPTEAFF.

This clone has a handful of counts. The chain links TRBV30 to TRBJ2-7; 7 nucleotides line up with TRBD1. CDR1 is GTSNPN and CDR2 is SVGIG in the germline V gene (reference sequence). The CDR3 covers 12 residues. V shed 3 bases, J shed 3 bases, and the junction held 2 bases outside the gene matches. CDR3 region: CAWRTGIYEQYF. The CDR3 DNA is TGTGCCTGGAGGACAGGGATCTACGAGCAGTACTTC.

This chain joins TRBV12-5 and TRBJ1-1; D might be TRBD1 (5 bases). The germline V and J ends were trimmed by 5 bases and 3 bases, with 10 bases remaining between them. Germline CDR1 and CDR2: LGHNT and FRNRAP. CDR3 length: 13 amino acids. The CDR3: CASGPRGDTEAFF. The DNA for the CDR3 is TGTGCTAGTGGTCCACGGGGGGACACTGAAGCTTTCTTT.